Following are 18 T cell receptor delta chains from one sample sequenced in a study of delta chains in infants with herpesvirus infections. Reverse transcription of PBMC RNA used primers specific for the gamma and delta chains. TCRdb re-identified clones in the RT-PCR reads via CATT. The profile shows 1,400 or so delta-chain clones, approximately 29% of them singletons. The sequences come from peripheral blood, collected at time point 2 of longitudinal follow-up. These receptors were obtained from a human donor who was a Ugandan infant, either HIV-exposed or HIV-unexposed (not recorded which).

In regard to this clone: A much larger clone sits a single nucleotide away, making a read error possible. The V gene is TRDV2, the J gene TRDJ2, with 7 positions matching TRDD3. Germline CDR1 and CDR2: GEAIGNYY and EKD. This CDR3 comprises 13 residues. J lost 7 bases, V lost 0 bases, and 1 base had no gene match. CDR3 loop: CACDTWGRAQLFF. The CDR3 DNA follows: TGTGCCTGTGACACCTGGGGGAGAGCACAACTCTTCTTT.

This sequence joins TRDV1 and TRDJ1; the D gene is possibly TRDD2 (5 bases). V was clipped by 4 bases and J by 0 bases, with 30 bases between them. Germline V CDR1 and CDR2: TSWWSYY, QGS. CDR3 length: 21 residues. In DNA form, the CDR3 reads TGTGCTCTTGGGGTCAAACCCTTCGCGGTTTTTGAGACCCACTACACCGATAAACTCATCTTT. It is translated as CALGVKPFAVFETHYTDKLIF.

This clone was counted only a few times. The chain couples TRDV1 to TRDJ1; the match to TRDD3 covers 10 bases. The CDR3 has 22 amino acids. V shed 4 bases, J shed 2 bases, and the junction held 25 bases outside the gene matches. CDR1 TSWWSYY and CDR2 QGS come from the germline V gene. The CDR3 nucleotides read TGTGCTCTTGGGGGAAGGAATCATACTGGGGGATGGGGACTGGGTGATACCGATAAACTCATCTTT. Translating gives CALGGRNHTGGWGLGDTDKLIF.

In this sample, this clone turned up a few times. V usage is TRDV1 and J usage is TRDJ1, with TRDD3 matching over 8 bases. With V trimmed by 1 base and J by 2 bases, 24 bases remained unmatched. Germline-derived CDR1 and CDR2 are TSWWSYY and QGS. This CDR3 spans 22 amino acids. CDR3 protein: CALGEPTLVLYWGSIPTDKLIF. In DNA form, the CDR3 reads TGTGCTCTTGGGGAACCAACCCTCGTCCTGTACTGGGGGTCAATCCCTACCGATAAACTCATCTTT.

On this clone: This clone may be a read error of a much larger clone one base away. The DNA for the CDR3 is TGTGCCTTTCTGCCCAATGGGACAGCACAACTCATCTTT. Its protein is CAFLPNGTAQLIF. The rearrangement uses TRDV3 and TRDJ1, with no clear D. Trimming took 2 bases from V and 9 from J, leaving 19 bases between them. CDR3 length: 13 amino acids. CDR1 and CDR2 from the germline V gene are TVYSNPD and GDNSRS (reference sequence).

This clone turned up a few times. This sequence joins TRDV1 and TRDJ1, with 9 bases lining up with TRDD2. CDR3 length: 20 amino acids. Germline CDR1 TSWWSYY, CDR2 QGS. V shed 1 base, J shed 5 bases, and the junction held 20 bases outside the gene matches. CDR3 sequence (DNA): TGTGCTCTTGGGGAACGTGAAACAGGCCTTCCTACCCCCATGGGGGATAAACTCATCTTT. Translated: CALGERETGLPTPMGDKLIF.

Of note for this clone: A far larger clone is off by one base, so a read error is likely. V is TRAV38-2/DV8 and J is TRDJ1, with D tentatively TRDD3 (6 bases). V lost 0 bases, J lost 0 bases, and 36 bases lay in between. The CDR3 consists of 24 residues. Germline V gene lookup returns CDR1 TSESDYY and CDR2 QEAYKQQN. CDR3 sequence (DNA): TGTGCTTATAGGAGCGCTCCTCCACGGGGCGACGGATTGCGTGGGGGTTCCTACACCGATAAACTCATCTTT. Translation: CAYRSAPPRGDGLRGGSYTDKLIF.

This clone is large (0.1 to 1%). The chain employs TRAV38-2/DV8 and TRDJ1; the match to TRDD3 covers 9 bases. J gave up 9 bases and V 10 bases, and 16 bases lay outside the gene matches. The CDR3 loop spans 14 amino acids. Germline CDR1 reads TSESDYY; CDR2 reads QEAYKQQN. The DNA of the CDR3 is TGTGCTGTGGGTTGGTGGGGGATAAAGTTCGAACTCATCTTT. This encodes CAVGWWGIKFELIF.

This sequence joins TRDV1 and TRDJ1; the D gene is possibly TRDD2 (8 bases). From germline, CDR1 is TSWWSYY and CDR2 QGS. This CDR3 has 23 residues. V lost 3 bases and J lost 3, with 38 bases in between. The CDR3 region has the DNA TGTGCTCTTGGGGACTTACAAGGCCTTCCTAGTATCTGGGGGCCTCAGGGATCCGATAAACTCATCTTT. It specifies CALGDLQGLPSIWGPQGSDKLIF.

The chain carries TRDV1 and TRDJ2; 11 bases align to TRDD3. Germline lookup yields CDR1 TSWWSYY and CDR2 QGS. This CDR3 has 25 residues. V was clipped by 7 bases and J by 5 bases; unmatched bases: 36. The CDR3 region has the DNA TGTGCTCTTGCCTTCGATAAATTTTCCTACGGTAAATTTCTACTGGGGGATAAGGGAACAGCACAACTCTTCTTT. Its protein product is CALAFDKFSYGKFLLGDKGTAQLFF.

The rearrangement uses TRDV1 and TRDJ2; 10 positions match TRDD3. V shed 5 bases and J 1 base; nucleotides not matched to a gene: 34. The CDR3 extends over 26 amino acids. The V gene's germline CDR1 is TSWWSYY and CDR2 QGS. CDR3 bases: TGTGCTCTTGGGACCCCCGACCTCCCCCCATCTTTTTCCTGGGGGATATCCTCCCTTTTGACAGCACAACTCTTCTTT. Encoded protein: CALGTPDLPPSFSWGISSLLTAQLFF.

This clone showed up just a few times. V and J are TRDV1 and TRDJ1, with 8 bases identical to TRDD3. The CDR3 spans 16 residues. Germline lookup yields CDR1 TSWWSYY and CDR2 QGS. The trim removed 3 bases at V and 8 bases at J, leaving 14 bases unmatched. The CDR3 loop is CALGEPRGWLGEKLIF. CDR3 nucleotide sequence: TGTGCTCTTGGGGAGCCGAGGGGATGGCTGGGGGAGAAACTCATCTTT.

The chain has TRDV2 and TRDJ1, with D maybe TRDD3 (6 bases). Looked up from germline, CDR1 is GEAIGNYY and CDR2 is EKD. Trimming stripped 1 base from V and 1 base from J, with 15 bases between. This CDR3 has 16 amino acids. The CDR3 bases are TGTGCCTGTGACACGGCCGCGTTGGGGATCACCGATAAACTCATCTTT. Residues: CACDTAALGITDKLIF.

A few counts support this clone. The V call is TRDV1, the J call TRDJ1, with a weak D call TRDD2 (5 bases). The germline V gene encodes CDR1 TSWWSYY and CDR2 QGS. Trimming stripped 0 bases from V and 0 bases from J, with 23 bases between. This CDR3 contains 20 residues. CDR3: CALGELGSPSSRHYTDKLIF. CDR3 bases: TGTGCTCTTGGGGAACTTGGGAGCCCTTCTTCGCGCCACTACACCGATAAACTCATCTTT.

V and J are TRDV1 and TRDJ1; 8 bases fit TRDD3. V was clipped by 0 bases and J by 0 bases; unmatched bases: 12. The CDR3 sequence is 19 residues long. CDR1 is TSWWSYY, CDR2 QGS, per germline. CDR3 loop: CALGELLRWGIYYTDKLIF. CDR3 coding DNA: TGTGCTCTTGGGGAACTGCTACGGTGGGGGATCTATTACACCGATAAACTCATCTTT.

This clone was found a few times. J is TRDJ1 and V is TRDV1; the match to TRDD3 covers 10 bases. Germline V gives CDR1 TSWWSYY, CDR2 QGS. Unmatched junction bases numbered 33, after V lost 0 bases and J lost 2 bases. The CDR3 is 26 residues long. The CDR3 protein is CALGELRLPQPSFYWGIPGETDKLIF. The CDR3 DNA is TGTGCTCTTGGGGAACTACGCCTTCCTCAGCCGTCGTTCTACTGGGGGATCCCCGGAGAGACCGATAAACTCATCTTT.

This clone is termed large. CDR3 region: CACDLLGDTDKLIF. The DNA for the CDR3 is TGTGCCTGTGACCTACTGGGGGATACCGATAAACTCATCTTT. This sequence joins TRDV2 and TRDJ1; 10 bases are shared with TRDD3. The trim removed 3 bases at V and 2 bases at J, leaving 2 bases unmatched. Germline V gene data show CDR1 as GEAIGNYY and CDR2 as EKD. The CDR3 runs to 14 residues.

This clone is deemed large (0.1 to 1%). This chain uses TRDV2 with TRDJ3, with 11 bases lining up with TRDD3. The CDR3 length is 18 residues. Germline V gene sequence: CDR1 GEAIGNYY, CDR2 EKD. V was pared by 1 base and J by 1 base, with 2 bases of the junction left unmatched. The CDR3 region is CACDTGGYASWDTRQMFF. CDR3 bases: TGTGCCTGTGACACTGGGGGATACGCGTCCTGGGACACCCGACAGATGTTTTTC.